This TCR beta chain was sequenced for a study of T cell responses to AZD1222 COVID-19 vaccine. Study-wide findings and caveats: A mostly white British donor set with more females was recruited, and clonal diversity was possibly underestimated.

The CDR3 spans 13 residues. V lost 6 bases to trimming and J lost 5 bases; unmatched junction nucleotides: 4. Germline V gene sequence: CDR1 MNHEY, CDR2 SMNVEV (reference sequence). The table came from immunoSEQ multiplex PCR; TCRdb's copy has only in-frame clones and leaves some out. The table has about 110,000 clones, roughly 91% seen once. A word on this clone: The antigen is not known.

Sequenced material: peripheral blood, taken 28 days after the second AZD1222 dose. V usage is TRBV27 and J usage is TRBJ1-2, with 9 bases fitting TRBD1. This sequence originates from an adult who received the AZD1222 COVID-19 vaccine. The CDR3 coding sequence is TGTGCCAGCAGCAAAGACAGGGGGTATGGCTACACCTTC. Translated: CASSKDRGYGYTF.